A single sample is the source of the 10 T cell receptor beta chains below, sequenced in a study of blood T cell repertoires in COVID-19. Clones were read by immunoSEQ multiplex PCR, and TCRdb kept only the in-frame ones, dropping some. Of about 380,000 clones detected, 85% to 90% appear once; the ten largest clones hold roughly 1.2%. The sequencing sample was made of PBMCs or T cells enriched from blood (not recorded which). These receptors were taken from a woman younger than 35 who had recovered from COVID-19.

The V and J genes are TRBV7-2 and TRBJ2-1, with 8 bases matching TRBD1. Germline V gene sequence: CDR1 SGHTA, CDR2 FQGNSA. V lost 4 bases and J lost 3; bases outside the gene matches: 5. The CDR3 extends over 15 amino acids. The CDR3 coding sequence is TGTGCCAGCAGCTCGCAGGGGGCCGGCTACAATGAGCAGTTCTTC. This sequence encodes CASSSQGAGYNEQFF.

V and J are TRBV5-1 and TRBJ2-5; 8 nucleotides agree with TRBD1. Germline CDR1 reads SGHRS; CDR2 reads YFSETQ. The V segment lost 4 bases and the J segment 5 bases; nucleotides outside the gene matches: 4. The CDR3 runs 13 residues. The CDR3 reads CASSARGQETQYF. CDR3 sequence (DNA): TGCGCCAGCAGCGCCAGGGGGCAGGAGACCCAGTACTTC.

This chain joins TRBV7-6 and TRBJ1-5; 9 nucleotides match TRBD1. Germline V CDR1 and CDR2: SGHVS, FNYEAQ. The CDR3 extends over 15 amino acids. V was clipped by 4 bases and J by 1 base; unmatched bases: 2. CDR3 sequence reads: CASSYDRGSNQPQHF. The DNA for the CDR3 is TGTGCCAGCAGCTACGACAGGGGGAGCAATCAGCCCCAGCATTTT.

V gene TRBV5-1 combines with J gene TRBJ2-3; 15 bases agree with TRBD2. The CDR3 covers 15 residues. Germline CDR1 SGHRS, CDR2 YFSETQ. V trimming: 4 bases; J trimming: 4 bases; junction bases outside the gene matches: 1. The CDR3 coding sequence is TGCGCCAGCAGCAGGACTAGCGGGAGGGCAGATACGCAGTATTTT. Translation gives CASSRTSGRADTQYF.

The CDR3 loop is CASSLLRQALYEQYF. In DNA, the CDR3 is TGTGCCAGCAGCTTACTCCGACAGGCCCTCTACGAGCAGTACTTC. The V call is TRBV11-2, the J call TRBJ2-7; D perhaps matches TRBD1 (6 bases). Germline V gene data show CDR1 as SGHAT and CDR2 as FQNNGV. V dropped 2 bases and J dropped 3 bases, with 14 bases sitting between them. The CDR3 contains 15 residues.

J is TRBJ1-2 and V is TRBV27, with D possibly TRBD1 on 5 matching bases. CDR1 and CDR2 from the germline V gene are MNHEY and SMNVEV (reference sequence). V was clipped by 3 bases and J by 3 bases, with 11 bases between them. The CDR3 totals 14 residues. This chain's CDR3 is CASSLGGSDYGYTF. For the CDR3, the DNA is TGTGCCAGCAGTTTGGGGGGTTCGGACTATGGCTACACCTTC.

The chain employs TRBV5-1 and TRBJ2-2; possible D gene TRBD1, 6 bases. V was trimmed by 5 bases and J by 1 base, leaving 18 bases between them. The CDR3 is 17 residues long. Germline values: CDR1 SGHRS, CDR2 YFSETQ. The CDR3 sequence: CASRSSWGPENTGELFF. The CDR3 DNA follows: TGCGCCAGCAGGTCGTCATGGGGGCCAGAGAACACCGGGGAGCTGTTTTTT.

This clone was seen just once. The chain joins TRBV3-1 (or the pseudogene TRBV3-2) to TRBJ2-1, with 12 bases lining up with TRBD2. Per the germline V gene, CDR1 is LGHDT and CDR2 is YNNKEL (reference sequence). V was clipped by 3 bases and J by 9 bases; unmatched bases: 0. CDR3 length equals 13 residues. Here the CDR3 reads CASSQGLAGEQFF. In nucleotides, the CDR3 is TGTGCCAGCAGCCAGGGACTAGCGGGTGAGCAGTTCTTC.

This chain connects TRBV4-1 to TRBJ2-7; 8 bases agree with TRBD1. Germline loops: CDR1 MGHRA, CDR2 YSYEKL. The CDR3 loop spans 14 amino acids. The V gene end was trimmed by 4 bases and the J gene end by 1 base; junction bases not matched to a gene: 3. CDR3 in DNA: TGCGCCAGCAGCCCGGGACAGGAGTCCTACGAGCAGTACTTC. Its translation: CASSPGQESYEQYF.

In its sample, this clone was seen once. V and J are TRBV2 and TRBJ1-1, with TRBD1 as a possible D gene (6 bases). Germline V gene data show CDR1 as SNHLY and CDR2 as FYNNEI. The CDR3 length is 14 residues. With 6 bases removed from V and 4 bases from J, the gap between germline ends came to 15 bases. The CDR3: CASSAQGIVTEAFF. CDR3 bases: TGTGCCAGCAGCGCGCAGGGGATCGTCACTGAAGCTTTCTTT.